The entry below describes one T cell receptor beta chain. Here immunoSEQ multiplex PCR was the method, and the copy in TCRdb shows in-frame clones only, minus some. Altogether approximately 270,000 clones are present, roughly 85% being singletons, with the ten largest covering 1.5% to 2%. This CDR3 comprises 12 residues. The V end was cut by 1 base, the J end by 1 base, with 3 bases between. The germline CDR1 and CDR2 sequences are SGHTS and YDEGEE. The data derive from a study of blood T cell repertoires in COVID-19. This rearrangement joins TRBV5-8 to TRBJ2-7; no firm D call. The sequence derives from a woman aged 50 to 60 who had recovered from COVID-19. Sequencing used PBMCs or T cells enriched from blood (not recorded which). The CDR3 region has the DNA TGTGCCAGCAGCTTGCGGTCCTACGAGCAGTACTTC. Its protein is CASSLRSYEQYF.